Detailed here is one TCR beta chain. This entry comes from a study of blood T cell repertoires in COVID-19. Method: immunoSEQ multiplex PCR; TCRdb's copy keeps in-frame clones and lacks some. The sample contains approximately 200,000 clones, about nine tenths of which appear only once. CDR3 length: 14 residues. CDR1 SNHLY and CDR2 FYNNEI come from the germline V gene. The V and J ends lost 3 bases and 5 bases respectively, with 13 bases between them. The chain joins TRBV2 to TRBJ1-2; D may be TRBD1 (6 bases). This receptor was identified in a young man with COVID-19, enrolled during active disease. The sample comprised peripheral blood. CDR3 bases: TGTGCCAGCAGTGAGCAGGGGACACCATATGGCTACACCTTC. Translating gives CASSEQGTPYGYTF.